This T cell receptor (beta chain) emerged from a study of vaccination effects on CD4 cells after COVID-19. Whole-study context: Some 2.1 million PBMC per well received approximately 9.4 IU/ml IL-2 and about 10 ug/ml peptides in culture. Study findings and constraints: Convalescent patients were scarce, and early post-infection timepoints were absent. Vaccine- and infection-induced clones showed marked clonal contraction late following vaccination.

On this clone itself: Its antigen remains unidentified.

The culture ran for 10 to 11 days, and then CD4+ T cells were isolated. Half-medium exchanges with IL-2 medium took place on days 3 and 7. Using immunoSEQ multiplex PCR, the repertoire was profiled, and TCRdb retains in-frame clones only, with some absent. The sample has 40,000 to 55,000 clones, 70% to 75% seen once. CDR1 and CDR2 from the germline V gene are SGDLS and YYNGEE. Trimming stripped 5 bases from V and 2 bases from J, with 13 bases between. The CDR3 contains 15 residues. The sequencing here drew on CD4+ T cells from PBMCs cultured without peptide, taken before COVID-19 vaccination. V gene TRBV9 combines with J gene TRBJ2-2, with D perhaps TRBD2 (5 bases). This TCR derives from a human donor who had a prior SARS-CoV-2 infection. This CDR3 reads CASRRAATNTGELFF. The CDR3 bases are TGTGCCAGCAGGAGGGCAGCTACTAACACCGGGGAGCTGTTTTTT.